This TCR beta chain was captured by sequencing in a study of shared clonotypes between healthy human individuals. The table came from immunoSEQ multiplex PCR; TCRdb's copy has only in-frame clones and leaves some out. Among hundreds of thousands of clones listed, just over 75% were seen once. The germline V gene encodes CDR1 MNHNY and CDR2 SVGAGI (reference sequence). The CDR3 contains 15 residues. V was cut by 2 bases and J by 5 bases, with 10 bases left in between. Worth noting for this clone: A read error is the likely source, as a far larger clone sits one nucleotide away.

Sequenced sample: PBMCs. The receptor comes from a middle-aged woman in good health. Some clones in this sample may be carry-over from other donors' samples. This chain joins TRBV6-6 and TRBJ2-6; D remains unclear. CDR3 region: CASSYTSARANVLTF. The CDR3 region has the DNA TGTGCCAGCAGTTACACAAGTGCCAGGGCCAACGTCCTGACTTTC.